The 19 T cell receptor beta chains below all came from one sample that was sequenced in a study of neurological immune-mediated disorders. Using its own MiXCR run on the 5' RACE reads, TCRdb lists one record per CDR3 protein. The sample includes about 66,000 distinct CDR3 sequences, 4.5% of them seen just once. Material for sequencing was PBMCs. These TCRs come from a young man with multiple sclerosis.

Many counts were recorded for this clonotype. The chain is built from TRBV29-1 and TRBJ1-6; TRBD1 matches 9 bases. Germline loops: CDR1 SQVTM, CDR2 ANQGSEA. This CDR3 spans 13 amino acids. V shed 5 bases, J shed 7 bases, and the junction held 3 bases outside the gene matches. The CDR3 loop reads CSVRTGGNSPLHF. The CDR3 DNA is TGCAGCGTTCGCACAGGGGGCAATTCACCCCTCCACTTT.

This clonotype was observed at least ten times. The chain carries TRBV5-5 and TRBJ2-7; 8 bases map to TRBD2. The germline CDR1 and CDR2 sequences are SGHKS and YYEKEE (reference sequence). Losses at the gene ends were 2 bases for V and 3 bases for J; bases not matched to a gene: 10. This CDR3 has 16 residues. CDR3 DNA sequence: TGTGCCAGCAGCTTCTCCGGGATAAGCGGGGGCTACGAGCAGTACTTC. Translation gives CASSFSGISGGYEQYF. Based on the CDR3 plus reference TRBV5-5 and TRBJ2-7, the full variable domain is DAGVTQSPTHLIKTRGQQVTLRCSPISGHKSVSWYQQVLGQGPQFIFQYYEKEERGRGNFPDRFSARQFPNYSSELNVNALLLGDSALYLCASSFSGISGGYEQYFGPGTRLTVT.

This clonotype was seen ten or more times. The J gene is TRBJ2-7, the V gene TRBV20-1; D is ambiguous. The germline gives CDR1 DFQATT, CDR2 SNEGSKA (reference sequence). This CDR3 has 13 amino acids. Trimming took 2 bases from V and 0 from J, leaving 8 bases between them. Here the CDR3 reads CSARTPGSYEQYF. The CDR3 DNA follows: TGCAGTGCTAGAACACCGGGCTCCTACGAGCAGTACTTC.

The rearrangement links TRBV3-1 to TRBJ1-1; 8 positions match TRBD1. There are 14 residues in the CDR3. Germline CDR1 reads LGHDT; CDR2 reads YNNKEL (reference sequence). With V trimmed by 4 bases and J by 5 bases, 6 bases remained unmatched. CDR3 residues: CASSPQGDETEAFF. Here the CDR3 DNA reads TGTGCCAGCAGCCCACAGGGGGACGAGACTGAAGCTTTCTTT.

This clonotype was recorded at least ten times. This rearrangement joins TRBV10-1 to TRBJ2-1, with 7 bases aligning to TRBD2. CDR1 is WNHNN, CDR2 SYGVQD, per germline (reference sequence). This CDR3 region has 16 residues. The V and J ends lost 4 bases and 3 bases, in that order; junction bases with no gene match: 9. The CDR3 loop is CASSGLRRGSYNEQFF. The CDR3 DNA sequence: TGCGCCAGCAGTGGCTTACGGCGGGGGAGCTACAATGAGCAGTTCTTC.

The chain links TRBV7-2 to TRBJ2-7; TRBD2 might be the D (6 bases). In germline, CDR1 is SGHTA, CDR2 FQGNSA. With 5 bases removed from V and 9 bases from J, the gap between germline ends came to 20 bases. The CDR3 has 14 amino acids. The CDR3 bases are TGTGCCAGCAGCACCCAAGGCGGCGGGGTATTGCAGTACTTC. Translated: CASSTQGGGVLQYF.

This clonotype came up many times. The J gene is TRBJ2-1, the V gene TRBV7-8; 9 nucleotides line up with TRBD2. Germline values: CDR1 SGHVS, CDR2 FQNEAQ. This CDR3 has 15 residues. V gave up 0 bases and J gave up 12 bases; unmatched junction bases: 9. CDR3 amino acids: CASSLAFRGTSRQFF. In nucleotides, the CDR3 is TGTGCCAGCAGCTTAGCATTTAGGGGGACTAGCCGGCAGTTCTTC.

The genes are TRBV20-1 and TRBJ2-7; maybe TRBD1 (5 bases). The CDR3 has 13 amino acids. Trimming left V 2 bases short and J 1 base short, with 9 bases between. Germline lookup yields CDR1 DFQATT and CDR2 SNEGSKA (reference sequence). The CDR3 coding sequence is TGCAGTGCTAGACAGGGTCGTTCCTACGAGCAGTACTTC. As protein: CSARQGRSYEQYF.

This clonotype was seen repeatedly, ten times or more. The chain couples TRBV10-3 to TRBJ2-1, with TRBD2 identical over 8 bases. The trim removed 10 bases at V and 3 bases at J, leaving 14 bases unmatched. This CDR3 contains 16 residues. Germline lookup yields CDR1 ENHRY and CDR2 SYGVKD. Written as DNA, the CDR3 is TGTGCCACCGCCCGTAAAGCGGGGGACAACTACAATGAGCAGTTCTTC. Translation: CATARKAGDNYNEQFF.

In this sample, this clonotype turned up many times. V gene TRBV4-1 combines with J gene TRBJ2-3; TRBD2 matches at 11 bases. After removal of 6 bases from V and 1 base from J, the junction contained 9 bases not matched to a gene. The CDR3 consists of 17 residues. The germline V gene has CDR1 MGHRA and CDR2 YSYEKL. The CDR3, as DNA: TGCGCCAGCAGTACTAGCGGGGGATTCAAAGGCACAGATACGCAGTATTTT. It encodes CASSTSGGFKGTDTQYF.

This clonotype was found many times. The chain links TRBV7-9 to TRBJ2-7; D possibly corresponds to TRBD1 (5 bases). V shed 11 bases and J shed 5 bases, with 19 bases lying between them. The germline gives CDR1 SEHNR, CDR2 FQNEAQ (reference sequence). The CDR3 consists of 13 residues. The CDR3 protein is CAGESGRGDEQYF. CDR3 sequence (DNA): TGTGCCGGTGAATCAGGAAGGGGCGACGAGCAGTACTTC.

The chain has TRBV12-3 or TRBV12-4 and TRBJ1-1; 7 nucleotides line up with TRBD1. V was clipped by 6 bases and J by 3 bases; unmatched bases: 4. CDR3 size: 13 residues. This chain's CDR3 is CASSRGQYTEAFF. CDR3 DNA sequence: TGTGCCAGCAGCCGGGGACAGTACACTGAAGCTTTCTTT.

This clonotype was detected many times. The V and J genes are TRBV12-3 or TRBV12-4 and TRBJ2-3, with D possibly being TRBD2 (6 bases). The CDR3 is 16 residues long. The V end lost 0 bases, the J end lost 6 bases, and 16 bases lay between the germline ends. CDR3 DNA sequence: TGTGCCAGCAGTTTAGCGGGGGGAGCCCTAGGGGATACGCAGTATTTT. It is translated as CASSLAGGALGDTQYF.

This clonotype was counted ten times or more. V and J are TRBV5-1 and TRBJ2-5; 7 bases line up with TRBD1. V shed 0 bases, J shed 7 bases, and the junction held 6 bases outside the gene matches. CDR1 SGHRS and CDR2 YFSETQ come from the germline V gene. The length of the CDR3 is 14 residues. The CDR3 is CASSLATGEGTQYF. CDR3 sequence (DNA): TGCGCCAGCAGCTTGGCAACAGGGGAAGGGACCCAGTACTTC. The whole variable domain, remainder taken from reference TRBV5-1 and TRBJ2-5, is KAGVTQTPRYLIKTRGQQVTLSCSPISGHRSVSWYQQTPGQGLQFLFEYFSETQRNKGNFPGRFSGRQFSNSRSEMNVSTLELGDSALYLCASSLATGEGTQYFGPGTRLLVL.

This clonotype showed up many times. V usage is TRBV5-6 and J usage is TRBJ2-7, with D unresolved. Germline values: CDR1 SGHDT, CDR2 YYEEEE. The CDR3 covers 15 residues. Trimming pared 3 bases from V and 2 bases from J, leaving 15 bases between. The CDR3 loop reads CASSSAVNRTYEQYF. The CDR3 coding sequence is TGTGCCAGCAGCTCAGCCGTCAACAGAACCTACGAGCAGTACTTC. The complete variable domain, with remaining parts taken from reference TRBV5-6 and TRBJ2-7, reads DAGVTQSPTHLIKTRGQQVTLRCSPKSGHDTVSWYQQALGQGPQFIFQYYEEEERQRGNFPDRFSGHQFPNYSSELNVNALLLGDSALYLCASSSAVNRTYEQYFGPGTRLTVT.

The sample holds a few counts of this clonotype. V usage is TRBV4-1 and J usage is TRBJ1-6; D is unclear. The CDR3 is made up of 14 amino acids. The germline CDR1 and CDR2 sequences are MGHRA and YSYEKL. V shed 4 bases and J shed 5 bases, with 9 bases lying between them. The CDR3 loop reads CASSPDGDNSPLHF. The CDR3 region has the DNA TGCGCCAGCAGCCCGGACGGAGATAATTCACCCCTCCACTTT.

This clonotype was counted many times. The gene calls are TRBV27 and TRBJ1-3; the D gene is possibly TRBD1 (5 bases). Germline CDR1 MNHEY, CDR2 SMNVEV (reference sequence). Trimming took off 8 bases at V and 2 bases at J, with 13 bases between the two ends. The CDR3 runs 14 residues. The CDR3 region is CASGRGGPGNTIYF. Here the CDR3 DNA reads TGTGCCAGCGGTCGGGGGGGACCTGGAAACACCATATATTTT.

This clonotype was observed at least ten times. The rearrangement links TRBV20-1 to TRBJ1-2; unclear D gene. The germline V gene encodes CDR1 DFQATT and CDR2 SNEGSKA (reference sequence). V gave up 2 bases and J gave up 0 bases, with 7 bases separating them. The CDR3 runs 13 residues. CDR3 sequence (DNA): TGCAGTGCTAGAACCTTTCCTAACTATGGCTACACCTTC. This sequence encodes CSARTFPNYGYTF.

This clonotype was recorded at least ten times. This chain uses TRBV25-1 with TRBJ2-2, with D tentatively TRBD1 or TRBD2 (5 bases each). Trimming removed 4 bases from V and 3 bases from J, with 9 bases in between. Germline V lookup: CDR1 MGHDK, CDR2 SYGVNS. The CDR3 consists of 14 residues. CDR3 bases: TGTGCCAGCAGTGGGGACCCCTACACCGGGGAGCTGTTTTTT. Amino acid sequence: CASSGDPYTGELFF.